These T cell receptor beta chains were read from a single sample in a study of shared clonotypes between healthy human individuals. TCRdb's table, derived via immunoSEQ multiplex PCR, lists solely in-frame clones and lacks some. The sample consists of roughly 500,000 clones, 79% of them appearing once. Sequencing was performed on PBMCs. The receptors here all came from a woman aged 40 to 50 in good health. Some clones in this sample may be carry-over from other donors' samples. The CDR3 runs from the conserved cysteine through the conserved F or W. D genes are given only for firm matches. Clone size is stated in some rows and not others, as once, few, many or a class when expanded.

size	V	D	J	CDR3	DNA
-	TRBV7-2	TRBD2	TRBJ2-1	CASSLSGSAGEQFF	TGTGCCAGCAGCTTGAGCGGGAGCGCGGGTGAGCAGTTCTTC
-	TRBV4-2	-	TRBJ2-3	CASSLTTKLGGYTDTQYF	TGTGCCAGCAGCCTTACGACGAAGCTAGGGGGATACACAGATACGCAGTATTTT
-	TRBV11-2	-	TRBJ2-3	CASSLSATPTQYF	TGTGCCAGCAGCTTAAGTGCTACCCCAACGCAGTATTTT
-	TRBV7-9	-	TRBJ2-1	CASSLRRWISGYNEQFF	TGTGCCAGCAGCCTACGTCGTTGGATTAGCGGCTACAATGAGCAGTTCTTC
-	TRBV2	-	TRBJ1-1	CASSEYDGGGEAFF	TGTGCCAGCAGTGAATACGATGGAGGGGGTGAAGCTTTCTTT
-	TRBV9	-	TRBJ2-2	CASSATNTGELFF	TGTGCCAGCAGCGCGACTAACACCGGGGAGCTGTTTTTT
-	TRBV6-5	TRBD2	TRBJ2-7	CASSYSIAGNSYEQYF	TGTGCCAGCAGTTACTCGATAGCGGGAAACTCCTACGAGCAGTACTTC
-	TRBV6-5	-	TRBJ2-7	CASSYRDTRIEQYF	TGTGCCAGCAGTTACCGGGACACCCGGATCGAGCAGTACTTC
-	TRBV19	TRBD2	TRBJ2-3	CASSRTSGSTTQYF	TGTGCCAGTAGTCGGACTAGCGGGAGTACTACGCAGTATTTT
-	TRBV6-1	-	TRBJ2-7	CASSSWPYEQYF	TGTGCCAGCAGCTCATGGCCCTACGAGCAGTACTTC
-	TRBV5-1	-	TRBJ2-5	CASSAGSKETQYF	TGCGCCAGCAGCGCAGGATCTAAAGAGACCCAGTACTTC
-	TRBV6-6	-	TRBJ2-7	CASTRDGSYEQYF	TGTGCCAGCACCCGCGACGGGTCCTACGAGCAGTACTTC
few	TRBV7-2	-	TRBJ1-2	CASSLAGSAYGYTF	TGTGCCAGCAGCTTAGCTGGGAGTGCCTATGGCTACACCTTC
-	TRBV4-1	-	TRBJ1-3	CASSHPGADSGNTIYF	TGCGCCAGCAGCCACCCGGGAGCCGACTCTGGAAACACCATATATTTT